Below are 22 T cell receptor beta chains sequenced from a single sample in a study of blood T cells in healthy people across ages. Combining a sample-barcoded 5' primer with a J-beta primer mix, a second PCR ran for 7 to 11 cycles. In TCRdb, the 5' RACE reads were re-called with MiXCR into one record per CDR3 protein. The sample yields some 920,000 distinct CDR3 sequences, 45% to 60% seen once. The sample taken for sequencing was blood. These receptors were taken from a woman in her sixties in good health.

The chain couples TRBV4-1 to TRBJ1-2; 7 positions agree with TRBD1. CDR3 length equals 13 residues. The germline V gene has CDR1 MGHRA and CDR2 YSYEKL. The V and J ends lost 3 bases and 10 bases, in that order; junction bases with no gene match: 8. CDR3: CASSQTGQRSYTF. The CDR3 nucleotides read TGCGCCAGCAGCCAGACGGGACAGCGCTCCTACACCTTC.

J is TRBJ2-1 and V is TRBV6-2 or TRBV6-3, with 11 bases fitting TRBD2. With 7 bases clipped from V and 6 bases from J, the junction kept 5 bases outside the gene matches. This CDR3 comprises 14 residues. Germline assignment: CDR1 MNHEY and CDR2 SVGEGT. The DNA for the CDR3 is TGTGCCAGCATAGCGGGAGGGCCTCTCAATGAGCAGTTCTTC. It translates to CASIAGGPLNEQFF.

This chain uses TRBV4-2 with TRBJ2-1; D possibly matches TRBD1 or TRBD2 (5 bases each). V was cut by 0 bases and J by 3 bases, with 15 bases left in between. The germline CDR1 and CDR2 sequences are LGHNA and YNFKEQ. The CDR3 contains 17 residues. CDR3 sequence: CASSQDQGGGYYNEQFF. CDR3 nucleotides: TGTGCCAGCAGCCAAGATCAGGGTGGGGGATACTACAATGAGCAGTTCTTC.

This clonotype was observed a handful of times. The CDR3 DNA reads TGCAGTGCTAGAGACCCCATACTGGGCGGGAGAGCCCCAGATACGCAGTATTTT. It yields the protein CSARDPILGGRAPDTQYF. The chain couples TRBV20-1 to TRBJ2-3, with 7 bases aligning to TRBD2. The CDR3 runs to 18 residues. Germline V gene lookup returns CDR1 DFQATT and CDR2 SNEGSKA (reference sequence). The J segment lost 4 bases and the V segment lost 0 bases, leaving 16 bases of the junction unmatched.

The rearrangement links TRBV12-3 or TRBV12-4 to TRBJ1-2, with D uncertain. V lost 0 bases, J lost 3 bases, and 8 bases lay in between. This CDR3 comprises 14 residues. CDR3 in DNA: TGTGCCAGCAGTTTAGCTCTAGCACACTATGGCTACACCTTC. Protein sequence: CASSLALAHYGYTF.

This clonotype was observed a handful of times. This chain connects TRBV7-7 to TRBJ2-5, with 13 bases identical to TRBD2. V was clipped by 1 base and J by 5 bases; unmatched bases: 4. This CDR3 comprises 16 residues. Germline-derived CDR1 and CDR2 are SSHAT and FNYEAQ (reference sequence). CDR3 coding DNA: TGTGCCAGCAGCTTAGGGACTAGCGGGAGTTCGGAGACCCAGTACTTC. It yields the protein CASSLGTSGSSETQYF. Supplemented by reference TRBV7-7 and TRBJ2-5, the full variable domain reads GAGVSQSPRYKVTKRGQDVTLRCDPISSHATLYWYQQALGQGPEFLTYFNYEAQPDKSGLPSDRFSAERPEGSISTLTIQRTEQRDSAMYRCASSLGTSGSSETQYFGPGTRLLVL.

The chain recombines TRBV7-9 with TRBJ1-2; a weak D match, TRBD1 (5 bases). The length of the CDR3 is 15 residues. The ends were cut back, 2 bases at V and 4 bases at J, with 14 bases in the middle. CDR1 and CDR2 (germline): SEHNR, FQNEAQ (reference sequence). CDR3 sequence reads: CASSLWQGEVYGYTF. Written as DNA, the CDR3 is TGTGCCAGCAGCTTATGGCAGGGAGAAGTCTATGGCTACACCTTC.

The chain has TRBV6-1 and TRBJ2-7; 9 nucleotides match TRBD2. Germline-derived CDR1 and CDR2 are MNHNS and SASEGT. The CDR3 sequence is 12 residues long. V shed 9 bases and J 3 bases; nucleotides not matched to a gene: 3. The CDR3 DNA sequence: TGTGCCAGTCTAGCGGGAATCTACGAGCAGTACTTC. Translated: CASLAGIYEQYF.

J is TRBJ1-4 and V is TRBV6-5; D is unresolved. Germline V lookup: CDR1 MNHEY, CDR2 SVGAGI. The CDR3 extends over 14 amino acids. Deletions cut 0 bases from V and 5 bases from J, with 7 bases between. The CDR3 region has the DNA TGTGCCAGCAGTTACTCGACCGGGAATGAAAAACTGTTTTTT. Protein sequence: CASSYSTGNEKLFF.

This chain joins TRBV3-1 and TRBJ2-5; D remains unclear. The CDR3 spans 14 residues. V was cut by 1 base and J by 5 bases, with 11 bases left in between. The germline V gene encodes CDR1 LGHDT and CDR2 YNNKEL (reference sequence). This chain's CDR3 is CASSQARAAETQYF. CDR3 nucleotides: TGTGCCAGCAGCCAAGCTCGGGCAGCGGAGACCCAGTACTTC.

The chain couples TRBV20-1 to TRBJ2-5; 8 nucleotides match TRBD2. V shed 7 bases and J 5 bases; nucleotides not matched to a gene: 15. Germline CDR1 reads DFQATT; CDR2 reads SNEGSKA (reference sequence). The CDR3 is 15 amino acids. The CDR3 sequence is CSVSGRSGSRETQYF. In DNA, the CDR3 is TGCAGTGTTAGCGGCAGGAGCGGGAGTCGGGAGACCCAGTACTTC.

J is TRBJ1-2 and V is TRBV7-6; 7 bases map to TRBD1. The length of the CDR3 is 13 residues. The germline gives CDR1 SGHVS, CDR2 FNYEAQ. V lost 6 bases, J lost 4 bases, and 5 bases stayed unmatched. The CDR3 region is CASSNRGGYGYTF. DNA for the CDR3: TGTGCCAGCAGTAACAGGGGTGGCTATGGCTACACCTTC.

V gene TRBV7-9 combines with J gene TRBJ2-3, with a weak D call TRBD2 (5 bases). This CDR3 comprises 14 residues. Per the germline V gene, CDR1 is SEHNR and CDR2 is FQNEAQ (reference sequence). Trimming left V 7 bases short and J 3 bases short, with 14 bases between. The DNA for the CDR3 is TGTGCCAGCACCGGAGGAGTTGGTACAGATACGCAGTATTTT. This gives the protein CASTGGVGTDTQYF.

The genes are TRBV3-1 and TRBJ2-1; D may be TRBD2 (6 bases). The germline V gene encodes CDR1 LGHDT and CDR2 YNNKEL (reference sequence). Trimming removed 3 bases at V and 7 bases at J, with 7 bases between. The CDR3 runs 12 residues. CDR3 nucleotides: TGTGCCAGCAGCCACCGGGGGAATGAGCAGTTCTTC. This codes for CASSHRGNEQFF.

This clonotype has at least ten counts. V is TRBV4-1 and J is TRBJ1-5; no clear D gene. The CDR3 covers 13 residues. From germline, CDR1 is MGHRA and CDR2 YSYEKL. The V and J ends lost 3 bases and 5 bases respectively, with 8 bases between them. The CDR3 bases are TGCGCCAGCAGCCAGCTCAGAGATCAGCCCCAGCATTTT. This sequence encodes CASSQLRDQPQHF.

V gene TRBV3-1 combines with J gene TRBJ2-4; 13 bases agree with TRBD2. Germline CDR1 reads LGHDT; CDR2 reads YNNKEL (reference sequence). V was clipped by 2 bases and J by 11 bases; unmatched bases: 6. This CDR3 is 15 amino acids long. The CDR3 region has the DNA TGTGCCAGCAGCCAAACTAGCGGGGGGGCTACGGTTCAGTACTTC. It translates to CASSQTSGGATVQYF.

The V and J genes are TRBV21-1 and TRBJ2-7; the table's TRBD2 call for D was not verified on the DNA. TRBV21-1 is marked as a pseudogene. This CDR3 has 14 amino acids. The CDR3 region has the DNA TGTGCCAGCAGCAAAGGGCGAGGGCCGCGGGAGCAGTACTTC. Its translation: CASSKGRGPREQYF.

The genes are TRBV29-1 and TRBJ2-3; TRBD2 is a possible D gene (6 bases). Trimming cost V 7 bases and J 0 bases, with 20 bases left between them. The CDR3 is 16 amino acids. The germline V gene encodes CDR1 SQVTM and CDR2 ANQGSEA. CDR3 region: CSGQAISGVSTDTQYF. The CDR3 bases are TGCAGCGGTCAAGCGATATCGGGGGTTAGCACAGATACGCAGTATTTT.

The genes are TRBV6-2 or TRBV6-3 and TRBJ2-7; D ambiguous. Germline V gene lookup returns CDR1 MNHEY and CDR2 SVGEGT. The V end was cut by 5 bases, the J end by 2 bases, with 13 bases between. CDR3 length: 14 residues. The CDR3 region has the DNA TGTGCCAGCAGTCATGACTCCGGTCCCTACGAGCAGTACTTC. Residues: CASSHDSGPYEQYF.

This sequence joins TRBV2 and TRBJ2-1, with TRBD2 matching over 7 bases. Germline V CDR1 and CDR2: SNHLY, FYNNEI. With V trimmed by 5 bases and J by 2 bases, 9 bases remained unmatched. The CDR3 spans 16 residues. Here the CDR3 DNA reads TGTGCCAGCAGTCCTCACCTTAGCGGGCCCTACAATGAGCAGTTCTTC. This translates into CASSPHLSGPYNEQFF.

The chain joins TRBV28 to TRBJ2-3; weak D call: TRBD1 (5 bases). The CDR3 extends over 16 amino acids. Per the germline V gene, CDR1 is MDHEN and CDR2 is SYDVKM. V shed 6 bases and J shed 2 bases, with 18 bases lying between them. CDR3 DNA: TGTGCCAGCAGAAATGTCTCGGACATCTACACAGATACGCAGTATTTT. The encoded protein is CASRNVSDIYTDTQYF.

This clonotype was found a few times. The chain links TRBV12-3 or TRBV12-4 to TRBJ2-6; no definite D call. V gave up 1 base and J gave up 1 base, with 8 bases separating them. The CDR3 consists of 16 residues. In DNA, the CDR3 is TGTGCCAGCAGTTTAGGGTCTACGTCTGGGGCCAACGTCCTGACTTTC. This encodes CASSLGSTSGANVLTF.